This entry features one T cell receptor beta chain sequence. Its antigen is still unknown. TCR beta VDJ combinations and CDR3 sequences were profiled from genomic DNA. Each CDR3 protein gets one entry after TCRdb re-called the reads with MiXCR. This repertoire shows about 190,000 distinct CDR3 sequences, roughly half found once; its top ten account for roughly 15%. This sample was taken from a study of CD8+CD57+ T cells in acquired aplastic anemia. About the study: Among healthy donors, CD4+ cells averaged roughly 11 million reads. Study conclusions and caveats: Researchers report that twenty-nine CD8+ CDR3 sequences appeared in both patients and controls.

V lost 5 bases, J lost 6 bases, and 7 bases lay in between. Germline CDR1 LNHDA, CDR2 SQIVND (reference sequence). CDR3 length: 11 amino acids. This sequence joins TRBV19 and TRBJ1-1, with D unclear. The source material was sorted CD4+, CD8+, or CD8+CD57+ T cells (not recorded which) from PBMCs. The source is a human donor in good health, serving as a control. CDR3 DNA: TGTGCCAGTAGTTTGGGATCTGAAGCTTTCTTT. Translation gives CASSLGSEAFF.